The 6 T cell receptor beta chains below were found in one sample sequenced in a study of T cells expressing NK-cell markers. TCRdb reanalyzed the 5' RACE reads and collapses them to one entry per CDR3 protein, without DNA. The sample has about 390,000 distinct CDR3 sequences. Sequencing used blood T cells: a sorted CD56 or NKG2C T cell subset, CD4+ or CD8+ T cells, or bulk PBMC T cells (not recorded which). The receptor source for this set is a woman in her forties or fifties in good health.

V gene TRBV5-1 combines with J gene TRBJ2-1. Per germline, CDR1 SGHRS and CDR2 YFSETQ. This CDR3 comprises 14 residues. The CDR3 protein is CASSWPTSENEQFF.

J is TRBJ2-1 and V is TRBV5-1. CDR3 length: 14 amino acids. CDR1 is SGHRS, CDR2 YFSETQ, per germline. CDR3: CASSYALGLNRPFF.

The chain employs TRBV12-3 or TRBV12-4 and TRBJ2-7; TCRdb indicates TRBD2, and absent DNA this call remains unverified. The CDR3 sequence is 17 residues long. CDR3 sequence reads: CASSTPAWSGVLFEQYF.

This chain joins TRBV29-1 and TRBJ1-2; TCRdb selects TRBD1, and the lack of DNA leaves this call unchecked. The CDR3 has 14 residues. Per the germline V gene, CDR1 is SQVTM and CDR2 is ANQGSEA. CDR3 protein: CSVGLPGRPEGYTF. The full variable domain, with the rest looked up from reference TRBV29-1 and TRBJ1-2, is SAVISQKPSRDICQRGTSLTIQCQVDSQVTMMFWYRQQPGQSLTLIATANQGSEATYESGFVIDKFPISRPNLTFSTLTVSNMSPEDSSIYLCSVGLPGRPEGYTFGSGTRLTVV.

The rearrangement joins TRBV7-9 to TRBJ2-3; lacking DNA, the TRBD1 call made by TCRdb goes unchecked. Germline V gene lookup returns CDR1 SEHNR and CDR2 FQNEAQ (reference sequence). The CDR3 has 14 amino acids. CDR3 sequence: CASNMGDARDTQYF.

V is TRBV11-3 and J is TRBJ2-6. This CDR3 has 17 residues. Per germline, CDR1 SGHNT and CDR2 YENEEA. The CDR3 sequence is CASSLVLPGSGANVLTF.